The clone carrying this T cell receptor (beta chain) was picked up a small number of times. Antigen unknown. This entry is derived from a study of T cells after yellow fever vaccination. Study-level results: Booster sampling recovered most clones from primary vaccination (approximately 97% CD4, approximately 90% CD8).

TCRdb re-called the 5' RACE reads through MiXCR, storing one row per CDR3 protein. The repertoire holds approximately 550,000 distinct CDR3 sequences, with about 19% as singletons. Trimming pared 7 bases from V and 6 bases from J, leaving 18 bases between. The CDR3 has 15 residues. Germline lookup yields CDR1 MNHNS and CDR2 SASEGT. This sequence was found in a man aged 30-40 years who received the YFV17D yellow fever vaccine. V usage is TRBV6-1 and J usage is TRBJ2-2; perhaps TRBD2 as D (6 bases). Sequenced here: PBMCs, sampled 15 days after the yellow fever booster vaccination. DNA for the CDR3: TGTGCCAGCACTGCAAGAACGGGAGTCTCCGGGGAGCTGTTTTTT. Protein product: CASTARTGVSGELFF.